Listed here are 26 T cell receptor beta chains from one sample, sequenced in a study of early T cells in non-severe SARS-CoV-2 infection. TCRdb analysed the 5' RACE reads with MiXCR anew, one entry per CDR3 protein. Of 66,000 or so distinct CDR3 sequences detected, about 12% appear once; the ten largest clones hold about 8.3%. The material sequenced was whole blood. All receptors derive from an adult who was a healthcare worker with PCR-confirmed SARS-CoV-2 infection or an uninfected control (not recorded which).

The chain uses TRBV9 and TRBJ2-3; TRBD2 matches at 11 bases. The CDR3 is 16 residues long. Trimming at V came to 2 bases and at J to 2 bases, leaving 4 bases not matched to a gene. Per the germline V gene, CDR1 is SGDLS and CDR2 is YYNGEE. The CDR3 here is CASSVGLAVYTDTQYF. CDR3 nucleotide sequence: TGTGCCAGCAGCGTGGGACTAGCGGTTTACACAGATACGCAGTATTTT.

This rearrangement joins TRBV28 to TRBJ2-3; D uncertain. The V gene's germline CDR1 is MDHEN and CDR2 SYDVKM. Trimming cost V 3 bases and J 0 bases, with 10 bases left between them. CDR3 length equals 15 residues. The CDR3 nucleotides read TGTGCCAGCAGTTTTTTAACGCTAAGCACAGATACGCAGTATTTT. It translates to CASSFLTLSTDTQYF.

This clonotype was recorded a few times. This chain's CDR3 is CASSPTGMGYEQYF. CDR3 in DNA: TGTGCCAGCAGTCCGACAGGGATGGGCTACGAGCAGTACTTC. The chain combines TRBV28 with TRBJ2-7, with 7 bases lining up with TRBD1. The V segment lost 5 bases and the J segment 3 bases; nucleotides outside the gene matches: 7. Looked up from germline, CDR1 is MDHEN and CDR2 is SYDVKM. The CDR3 totals 14 residues.

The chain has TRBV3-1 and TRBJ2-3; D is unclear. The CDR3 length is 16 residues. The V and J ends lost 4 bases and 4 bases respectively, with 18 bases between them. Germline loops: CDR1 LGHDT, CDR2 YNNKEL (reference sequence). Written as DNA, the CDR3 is TGTGCCAGCAGCCCCCTGGCAGGAGTTGGGCCAGATACGCAGTATTTT. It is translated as CASSPLAGVGPDTQYF.

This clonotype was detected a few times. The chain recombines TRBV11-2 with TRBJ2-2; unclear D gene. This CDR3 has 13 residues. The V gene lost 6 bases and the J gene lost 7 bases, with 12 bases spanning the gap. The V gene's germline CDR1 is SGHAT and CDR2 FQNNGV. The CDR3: CASSPLANGELFF. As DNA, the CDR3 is TGTGCCAGCAGTCCTCTCGCAAACGGGGAGCTGTTTTTT.

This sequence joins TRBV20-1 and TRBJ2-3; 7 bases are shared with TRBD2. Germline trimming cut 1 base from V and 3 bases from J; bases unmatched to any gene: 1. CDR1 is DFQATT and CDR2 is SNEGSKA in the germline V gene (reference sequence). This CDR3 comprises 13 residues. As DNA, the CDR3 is TGCAGTGCTAGAGGCGGGGGAACAGATACGCAGTATTTT. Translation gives CSARGGGTDTQYF.

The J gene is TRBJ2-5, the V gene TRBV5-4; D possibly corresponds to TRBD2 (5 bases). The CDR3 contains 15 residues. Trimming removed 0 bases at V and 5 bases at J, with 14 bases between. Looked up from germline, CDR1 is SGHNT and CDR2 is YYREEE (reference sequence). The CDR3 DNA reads TGTGCCAGCAGCTTGGAGCGGCAGTCCTTGGAGACCCAGTACTTC. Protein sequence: CASSLERQSLETQYF.

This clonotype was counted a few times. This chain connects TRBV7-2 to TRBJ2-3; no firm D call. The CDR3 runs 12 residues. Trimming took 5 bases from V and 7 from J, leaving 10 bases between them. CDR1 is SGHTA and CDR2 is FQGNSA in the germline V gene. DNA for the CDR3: TGTGCCAGCAGCCCGCTGGCGAATACGCAGTATTTT. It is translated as CASSPLANTQYF.

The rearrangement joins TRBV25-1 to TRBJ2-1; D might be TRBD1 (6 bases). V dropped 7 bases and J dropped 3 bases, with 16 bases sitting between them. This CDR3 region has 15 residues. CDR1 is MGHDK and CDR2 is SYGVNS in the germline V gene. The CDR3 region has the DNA TGTGCCAGCACCCCGACCGGGACATACTACAATGAGCAGTTCTTC. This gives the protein CASTPTGTYYNEQFF.

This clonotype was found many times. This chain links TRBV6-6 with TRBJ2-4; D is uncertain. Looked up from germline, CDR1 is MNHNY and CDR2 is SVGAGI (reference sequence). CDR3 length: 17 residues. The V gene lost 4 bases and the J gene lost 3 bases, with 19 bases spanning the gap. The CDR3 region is CASSSRAGSQLKNIQYF. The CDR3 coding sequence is TGTGCCAGCAGTTCAAGGGCTGGATCACAGCTCAAAAACATTCAGTACTTC.

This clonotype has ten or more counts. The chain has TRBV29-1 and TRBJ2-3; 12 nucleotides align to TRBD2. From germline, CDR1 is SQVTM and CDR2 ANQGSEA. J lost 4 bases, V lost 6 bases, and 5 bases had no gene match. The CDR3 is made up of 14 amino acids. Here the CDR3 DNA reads TGCAGCGTGGCGACTAGCGGGAGAGCAGATACGCAGTATTTT. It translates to CSVATSGRADTQYF.

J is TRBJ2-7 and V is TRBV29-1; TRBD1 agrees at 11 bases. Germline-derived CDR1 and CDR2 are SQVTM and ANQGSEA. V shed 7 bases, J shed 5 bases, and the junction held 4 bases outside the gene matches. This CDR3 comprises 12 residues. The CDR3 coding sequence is TGCAGCGCTGGGACAGGGGGGCACGAGCAGTACTTC. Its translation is CSAGTGGHEQYF.

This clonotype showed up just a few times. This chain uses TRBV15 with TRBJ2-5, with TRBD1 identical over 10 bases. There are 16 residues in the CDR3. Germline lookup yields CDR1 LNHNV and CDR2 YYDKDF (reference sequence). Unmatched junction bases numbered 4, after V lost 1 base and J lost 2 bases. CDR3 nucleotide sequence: TGTGCCACCAGCAGAGCAGACAGGGGGCGTCAAGAGACCCAGTACTTC. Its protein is CATSRADRGRQETQYF.

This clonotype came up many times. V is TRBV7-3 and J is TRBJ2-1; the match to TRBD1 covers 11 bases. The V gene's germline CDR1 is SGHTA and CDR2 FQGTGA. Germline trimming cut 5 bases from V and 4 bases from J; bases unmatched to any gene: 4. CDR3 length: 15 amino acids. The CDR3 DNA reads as TGTGCCAGCAGCCGCGGACAGGGGGCTTACAATGAGCAGTTCTTC. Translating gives CASSRGQGAYNEQFF.

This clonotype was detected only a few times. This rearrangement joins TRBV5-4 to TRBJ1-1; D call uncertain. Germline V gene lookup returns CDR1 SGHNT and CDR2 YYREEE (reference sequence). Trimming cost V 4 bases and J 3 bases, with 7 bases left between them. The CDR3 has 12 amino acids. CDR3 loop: CASSKIDTEAFF. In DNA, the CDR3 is TGTGCCAGCAGCAAGATCGACACTGAAGCTTTCTTT.

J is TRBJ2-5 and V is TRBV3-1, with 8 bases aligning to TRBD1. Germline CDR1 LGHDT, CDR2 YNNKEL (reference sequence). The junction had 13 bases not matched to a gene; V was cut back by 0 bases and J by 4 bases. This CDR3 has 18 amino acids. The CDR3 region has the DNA TGTGCCAGCAGCCAAGAAAGTACAGGACAGGGTTTAAGAGAGACCCAGTACTTC. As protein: CASSQESTGQGLRETQYF.

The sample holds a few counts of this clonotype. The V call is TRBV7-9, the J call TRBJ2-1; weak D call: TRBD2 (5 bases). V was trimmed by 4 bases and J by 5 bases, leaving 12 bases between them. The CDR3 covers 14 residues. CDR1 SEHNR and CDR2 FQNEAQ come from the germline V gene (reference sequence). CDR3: CASSSGSENNEQFF. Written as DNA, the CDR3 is TGTGCCAGCAGCTCAGGTAGCGAAAACAATGAGCAGTTCTTC. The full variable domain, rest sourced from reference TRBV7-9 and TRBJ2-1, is DTGVSQNPRHKITKRGQNVTFRCDPISEHNRLYWYRQTLGQGPEFLTYFQNEAQLEKSRLLSDRFSAERPKGSFSTLEIQRTEQGDSAMYLCASSSGSENNEQFFGPGTRLTVL.

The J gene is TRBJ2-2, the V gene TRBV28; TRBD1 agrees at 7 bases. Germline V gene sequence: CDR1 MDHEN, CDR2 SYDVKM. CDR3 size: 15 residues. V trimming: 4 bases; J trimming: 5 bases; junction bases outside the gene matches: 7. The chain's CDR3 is CASSYRGTRTGELFF. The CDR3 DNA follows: TGTGCCAGCAGTTACAGGGGAACACGGACCGGGGAGCTGTTTTTT.

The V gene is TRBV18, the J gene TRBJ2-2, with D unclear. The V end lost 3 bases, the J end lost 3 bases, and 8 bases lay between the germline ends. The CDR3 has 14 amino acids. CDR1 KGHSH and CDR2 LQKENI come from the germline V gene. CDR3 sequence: CASSPYTDTGELFF. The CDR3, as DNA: TGTGCCAGCTCACCCTACACGGACACCGGGGAGCTGTTTTTT.

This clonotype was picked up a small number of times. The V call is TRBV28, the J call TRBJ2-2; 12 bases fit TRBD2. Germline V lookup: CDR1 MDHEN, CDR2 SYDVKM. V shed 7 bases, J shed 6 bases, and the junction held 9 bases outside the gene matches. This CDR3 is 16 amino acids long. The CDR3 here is CASTPTSGSVPGELFF. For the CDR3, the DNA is TGTGCCAGCACCCCGACTAGCGGGAGCGTCCCCGGGGAGCTGTTTTTT.

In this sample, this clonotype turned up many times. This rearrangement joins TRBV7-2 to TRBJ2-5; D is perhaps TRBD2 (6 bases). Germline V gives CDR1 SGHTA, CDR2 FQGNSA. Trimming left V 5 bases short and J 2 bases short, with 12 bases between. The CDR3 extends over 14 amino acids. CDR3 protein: CASSQTAGQETQYF. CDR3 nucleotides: TGTGCCAGCAGCCAGACGGCGGGGCAAGAGACCCAGTACTTC.

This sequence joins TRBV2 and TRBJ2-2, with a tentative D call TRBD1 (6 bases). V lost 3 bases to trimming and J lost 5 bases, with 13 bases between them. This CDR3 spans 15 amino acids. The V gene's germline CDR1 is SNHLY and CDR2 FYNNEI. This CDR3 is CASSDRGSGTGELFF. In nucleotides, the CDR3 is TGTGCCAGCAGTGATAGGGGGAGTGGTACCGGGGAGCTGTTTTTT.

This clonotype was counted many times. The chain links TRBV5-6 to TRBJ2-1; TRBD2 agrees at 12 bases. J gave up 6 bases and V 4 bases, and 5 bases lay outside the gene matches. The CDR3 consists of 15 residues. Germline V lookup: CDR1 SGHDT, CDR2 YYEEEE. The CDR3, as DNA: TGTGCCAGCAGCGCCGGACTAGCGGGAACCAATGAGCAGTTCTTC. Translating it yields CASSAGLAGTNEQFF.

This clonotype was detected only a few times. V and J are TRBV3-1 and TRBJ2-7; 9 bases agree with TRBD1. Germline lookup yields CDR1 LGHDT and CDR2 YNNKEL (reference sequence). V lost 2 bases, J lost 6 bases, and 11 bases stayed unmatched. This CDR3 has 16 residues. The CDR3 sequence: CASSQRVGTGKTEQYF. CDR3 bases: TGTGCCAGCAGCCAAAGGGTAGGGACAGGGAAGACCGAGCAGTACTTC.

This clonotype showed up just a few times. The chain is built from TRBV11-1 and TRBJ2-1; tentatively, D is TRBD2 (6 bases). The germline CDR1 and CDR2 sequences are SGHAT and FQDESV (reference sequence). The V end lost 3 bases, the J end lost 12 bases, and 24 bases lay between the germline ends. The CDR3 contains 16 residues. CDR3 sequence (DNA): TGTGCCAGCAGCTTCTCCCATACGGTAGCGGAAACTGGGCAGTTCTTC. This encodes CASSFSHTVAETGQFF.

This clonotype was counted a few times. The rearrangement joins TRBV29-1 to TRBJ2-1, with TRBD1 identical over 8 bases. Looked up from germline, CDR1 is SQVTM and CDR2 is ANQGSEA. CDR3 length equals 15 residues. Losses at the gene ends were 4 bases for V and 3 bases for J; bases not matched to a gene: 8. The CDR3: CSVVTLTGVYNEQFF. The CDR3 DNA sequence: TGCAGCGTTGTTACTTTGACAGGGGTCTACAATGAGCAGTTCTTC.